Shown below are 9 T cell receptor beta chains from a single sample sequenced in a study of blood T cell repertoires in COVID-19. TCRdb's copy holds only in-frame clones and misses some; the assay was immunoSEQ multiplex PCR. The sample consists of about 69,000 clones, over 75% of them appearing once. Sequenced sample: peripheral blood. These receptors all come from a man older than 75 with acute or convalescent COVID-19.

The chain carries TRBV7-2 and TRBJ1-2, with no clear D. The CDR3 length is 12 residues. The germline V and J ends were trimmed by 2 bases and 4 bases, with 5 bases remaining between them. Germline-derived CDR1 and CDR2 are SGHTA and FQGNSA. The CDR3 DNA sequence: TGTGCCAGCAGCTTAAACTTCTATGGCTACACCTTC. Amino acid sequence: CASSLNFYGYTF.

The chain joins TRBV27 to TRBJ1-2; D remains ambiguous. The germline V and J ends were trimmed by 3 bases and 2 bases, with 7 bases remaining between them. Germline V gene data show CDR1 as MNHEY and CDR2 as SMNVEV (reference sequence). CDR3 length: 13 residues. CDR3: CASSLTRNYGYTF. Here the CDR3 DNA reads TGTGCCAGCAGTTTGACGAGGAACTATGGCTACACCTTC.

The chain employs TRBV24-1 and TRBJ2-1; 11 positions agree with TRBD1. The CDR3 is 15 residues long. V dropped 5 bases and J dropped 5; count of bases not matched to a gene: 4. The germline V gene encodes CDR1 KGHDR and CDR2 SFDVKD. This CDR3 is CATSGGQGVNNEQFF. CDR3 nucleotides: TGTGCCACCAGTGGGGGACAGGGGGTCAACAATGAGCAGTTCTTC.

V gene TRBV11-2 combines with J gene TRBJ1-5, with D possibly matching TRBD1 (5 bases). This CDR3 is built from 16 residues. The V and J ends lost 1 base and 3 bases respectively, with 13 bases between them. Germline assignment: CDR1 SGHAT and CDR2 FQNNGV. In DNA, the CDR3 is TGTGCCAGCAGCTTAGGCCCTGCAGGGCACAATCAGCCCCAGCATTTT. It is translated as CASSLGPAGHNQPQHF.

J is TRBJ2-2 and V is TRBV10-3; the D is unclear. Trimming took off 4 bases at V and 0 bases at J, with 9 bases between the two ends. The CDR3 is made up of 15 amino acids. CDR1 is ENHRY and CDR2 is SYGVKD in the germline V gene. The CDR3 DNA reads as TGTGCCATCAGTGGTAACCCGGCGAACACCGGGGAGCTGTTTTTT. Translated, it gives CAISGNPANTGELFF.

The V call is TRBV18, the J call TRBJ1-2; 12 positions match TRBD1. Germline V lookup: CDR1 KGHSH, CDR2 LQKENI. The CDR3 is made up of 16 amino acids. V lost 1 base to trimming and J lost 10 bases; unmatched junction nucleotides: 10. The CDR3 region has the DNA TGTGCCAGCTCACCACTGGGGACAGGGGGCAGAAGAGACTACACCTTC. Translating it yields CASSPLGTGGRRDYTF.

This chain joins TRBV5-1 and TRBJ2-7; 12 bases match TRBD1. This CDR3 has 16 residues. Germline V gene sequence: CDR1 SGHRS, CDR2 YFSETQ. V lost 3 bases, J lost 5 bases, and 9 bases stayed unmatched. CDR3 sequence (DNA): TGCGCCAGCAGCTATAAGACCGGGACAGGGGGCAACGAGCAGTACTTC. Protein: CASSYKTGTGGNEQYF.

The chain joins TRBV2 to TRBJ1-5; a weak D match, TRBD1 (6 bases). The CDR3 length is 14 residues. Trimming shortened V by 6 bases and J by 2 bases, and 11 bases separated the two germline ends. Germline assignment: CDR1 SNHLY and CDR2 FYNNEI. The CDR3 DNA reads TGTGCCAGCAGCCGGGACACTGGCAATCAGCCCCAGCATTTT. Its translation: CASSRDTGNQPQHF.

The rearrangement uses TRBV13 and TRBJ1-4, with 7 nucleotides matching TRBD1. With V trimmed by 5 bases and J by 5 bases, 8 bases remained unmatched. The CDR3 covers 15 residues. Germline V CDR1 and CDR2: PRHDT, FYEKMQ (reference sequence). The DNA for the CDR3 is TGTGCCAGCAGCACCATGACAGGGAGAAATGAAAAACTGTTTTTT. Its protein is CASSTMTGRNEKLFF. The full variable domain, rest sourced from reference TRBV13 and TRBJ1-4, is AAGVIQSPRHLIKEKRETATLKCYPIPRHDTVYWYQQGPGQDPQFLISFYEKMQSDKGSIPDRFSAQQFSDYHSELNMSSLELGDSALYFCASSTMTGRNEKLFFGSGTQLSVL.